This T cell receptor beta chain was identified in a study of shared clonotypes between healthy human individuals. Germline V CDR1 and CDR2: WNHNN, SYGVQD (reference sequence). The CDR3 is 17 residues long. V lost 0 bases to trimming and J lost 1 base, with 13 bases between them. Execution of the assay was at deep level. Using immunoSEQ multiplex PCR, the repertoire was profiled, and TCRdb retains in-frame clones only, with some absent. The sample contains 2 million or so clones, about 95% of which appear only once. The naive CD8 subset, CD45RO-negative cells positively selected for CCR7, excluded terminally differentiated effector memory CD45RA+ cells. Healthy HIV-negative adults with no recent acute infections or vaccinations were recruited as donors.

The TCR sequence derives from a man aged 18 to 30 in good health. Sequencing was performed on naive CD8+ T cells sorted from blood. The chain combines TRBV10-1 with TRBJ1-5; D is uncertain. CDR3 sequence reads: CASSESSGHTSNQPQHF. As DNA, the CDR3 is TGCGCCAGCAGTGAGTCGAGCGGGCATACCAGCAATCAGCCCCAGCATTTT.